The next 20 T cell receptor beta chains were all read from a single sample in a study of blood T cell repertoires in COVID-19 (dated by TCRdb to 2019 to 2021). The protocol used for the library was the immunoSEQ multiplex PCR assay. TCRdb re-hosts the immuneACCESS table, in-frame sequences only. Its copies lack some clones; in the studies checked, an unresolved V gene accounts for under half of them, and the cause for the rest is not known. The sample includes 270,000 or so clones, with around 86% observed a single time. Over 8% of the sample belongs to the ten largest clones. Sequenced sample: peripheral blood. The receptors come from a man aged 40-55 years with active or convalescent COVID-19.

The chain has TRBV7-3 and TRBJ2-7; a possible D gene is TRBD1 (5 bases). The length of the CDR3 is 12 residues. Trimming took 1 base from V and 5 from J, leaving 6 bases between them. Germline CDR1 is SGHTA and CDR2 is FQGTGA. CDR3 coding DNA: TGTGCCAGCAGCTTAATAGGGGACGAGCAGTACTTC. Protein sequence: CASSLIGDEQYF.

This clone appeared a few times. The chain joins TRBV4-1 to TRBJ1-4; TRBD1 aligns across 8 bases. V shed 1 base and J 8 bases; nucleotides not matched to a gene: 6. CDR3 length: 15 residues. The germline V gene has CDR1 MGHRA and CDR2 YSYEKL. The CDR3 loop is CASSQGRQGWEKLFF. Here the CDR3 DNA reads TGCGCCAGCAGCCAAGGGCGACAGGGGTGGGAAAAACTGTTTTTT.

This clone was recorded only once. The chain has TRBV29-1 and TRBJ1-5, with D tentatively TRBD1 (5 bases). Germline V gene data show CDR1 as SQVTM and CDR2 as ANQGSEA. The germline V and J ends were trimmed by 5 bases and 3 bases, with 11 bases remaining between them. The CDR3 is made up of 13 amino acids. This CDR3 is CSVMTELNQPQHF. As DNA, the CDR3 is TGCAGCGTTATGACAGAGCTCAATCAGCCCCAGCATTTT.

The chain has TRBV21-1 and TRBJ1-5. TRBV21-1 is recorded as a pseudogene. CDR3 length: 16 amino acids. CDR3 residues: CASSNGRGSGDQPQHF. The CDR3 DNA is TGTGCCAGCAGCAATGGGCGAGGGAGTGGGGATCAGCCCCAGCATTTT.

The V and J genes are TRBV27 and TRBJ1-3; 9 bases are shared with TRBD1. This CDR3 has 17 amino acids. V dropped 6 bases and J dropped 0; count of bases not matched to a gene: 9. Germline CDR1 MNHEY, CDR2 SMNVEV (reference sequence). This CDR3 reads CASRAWGQGSSGNTIYF. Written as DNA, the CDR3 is TGTGCCAGCAGAGCCTGGGGACAGGGTAGCTCTGGAAACACCATATATTTT.

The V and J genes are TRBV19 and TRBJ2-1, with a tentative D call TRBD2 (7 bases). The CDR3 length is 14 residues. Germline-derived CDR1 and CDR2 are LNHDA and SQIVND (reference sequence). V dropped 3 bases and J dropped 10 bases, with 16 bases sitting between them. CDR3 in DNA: TGTGCCAGTAGTATGGAGGGGGGGCCTCAAGAGCAGTTCTTC. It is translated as CASSMEGGPQEQFF.

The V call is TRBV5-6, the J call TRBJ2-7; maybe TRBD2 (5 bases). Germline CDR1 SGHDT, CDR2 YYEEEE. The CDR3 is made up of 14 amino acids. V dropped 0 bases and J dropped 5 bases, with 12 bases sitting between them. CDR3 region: CASSLAGIGNEQYF. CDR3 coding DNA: TGTGCCAGCAGCTTGGCGGGGATTGGGAACGAGCAGTACTTC.

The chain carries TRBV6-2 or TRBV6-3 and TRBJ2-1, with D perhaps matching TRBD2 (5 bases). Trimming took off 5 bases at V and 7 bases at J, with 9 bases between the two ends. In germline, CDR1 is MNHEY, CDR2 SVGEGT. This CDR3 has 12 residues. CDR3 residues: CASSPTGNEQFF. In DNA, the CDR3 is TGTGCCAGCAGTCCCACGGGGAATGAGCAGTTCTTC.

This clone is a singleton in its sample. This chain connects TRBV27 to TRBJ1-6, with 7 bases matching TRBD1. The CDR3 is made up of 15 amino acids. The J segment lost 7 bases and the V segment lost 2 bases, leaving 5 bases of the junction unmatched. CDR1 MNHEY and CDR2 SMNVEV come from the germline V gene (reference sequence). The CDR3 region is CASSLQTGKNSPLHF. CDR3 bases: TGTGCCAGCAGTTTACAGACAGGGAAGAATTCACCCCTCCACTTT.

CDR3 DNA sequence: TGTGCCAGCAGCCAACAGGGCCGGCTTAATGAAAAACTGTTTTTT. It translates to CASSQQGRLNEKLFF. J is TRBJ1-4 and V is TRBV3-1 (or the pseudogene TRBV3-2); TRBD1 is a possible D gene (5 bases). The CDR3 is 15 residues long. V dropped 2 bases and J dropped 4 bases, with 11 bases sitting between them. Germline CDR1 is LGHDT and CDR2 is YNNKEL (reference sequence).

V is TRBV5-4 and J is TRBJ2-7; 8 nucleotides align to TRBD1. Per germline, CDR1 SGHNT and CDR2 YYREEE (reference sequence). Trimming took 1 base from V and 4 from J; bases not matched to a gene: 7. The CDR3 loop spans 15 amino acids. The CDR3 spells CASSLTGTGVYEQYF. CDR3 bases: TGTGCCAGCAGCTTGACAGGGACAGGCGTATACGAGCAGTACTTC.

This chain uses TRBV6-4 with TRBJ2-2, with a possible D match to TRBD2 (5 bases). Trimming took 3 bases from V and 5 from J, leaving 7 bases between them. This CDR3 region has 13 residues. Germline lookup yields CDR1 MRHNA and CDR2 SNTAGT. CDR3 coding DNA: TGTGCCAGCAGTGAGACGGGGACCGGGGAGCTGTTTTTT. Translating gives CASSETGTGELFF.

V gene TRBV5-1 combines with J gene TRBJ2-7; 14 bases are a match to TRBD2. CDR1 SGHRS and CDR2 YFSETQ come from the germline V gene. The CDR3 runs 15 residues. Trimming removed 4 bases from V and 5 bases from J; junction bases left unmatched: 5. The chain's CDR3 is CASSARLAGGNEQYF. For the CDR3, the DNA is TGCGCCAGCAGCGCCAGACTAGCGGGGGGGAACGAGCAGTACTTC.

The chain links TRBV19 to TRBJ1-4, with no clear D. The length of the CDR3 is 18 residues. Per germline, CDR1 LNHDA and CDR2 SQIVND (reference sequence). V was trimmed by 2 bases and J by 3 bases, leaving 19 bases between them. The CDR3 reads CASSIIRSGIFANEKLFF. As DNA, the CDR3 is TGTGCCAGTAGTATAATCAGGTCTGGCATCTTTGCTAATGAAAAACTGTTTTTT.

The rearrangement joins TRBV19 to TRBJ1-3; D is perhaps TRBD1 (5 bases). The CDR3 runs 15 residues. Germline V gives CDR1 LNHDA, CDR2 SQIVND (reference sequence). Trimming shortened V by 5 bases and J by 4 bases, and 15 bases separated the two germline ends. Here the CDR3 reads CASSADQGPGNTIYF. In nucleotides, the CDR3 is TGTGCCAGTAGTGCGGACCAGGGTCCCGGAAACACCATATATTTT.

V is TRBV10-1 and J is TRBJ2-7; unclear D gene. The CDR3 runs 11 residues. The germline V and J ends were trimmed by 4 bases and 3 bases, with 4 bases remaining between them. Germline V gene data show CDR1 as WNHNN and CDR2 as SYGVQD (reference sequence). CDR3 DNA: TGCGCCAGCAGTGCCGGCTACGAGCAGTACTTC. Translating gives CASSAGYEQYF.

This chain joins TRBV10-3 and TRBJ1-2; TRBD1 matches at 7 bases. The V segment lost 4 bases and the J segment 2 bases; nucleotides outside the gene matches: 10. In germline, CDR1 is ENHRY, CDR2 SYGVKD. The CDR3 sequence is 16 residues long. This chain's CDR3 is CAISGSWGRGNYGYTF. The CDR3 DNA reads TGTGCCATCAGTGGATCCTGGGGCAGGGGGAACTATGGCTACACCTTC.

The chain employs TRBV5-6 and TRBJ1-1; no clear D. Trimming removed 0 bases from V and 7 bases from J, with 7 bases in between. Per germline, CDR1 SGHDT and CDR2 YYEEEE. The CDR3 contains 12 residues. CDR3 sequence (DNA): TGTGCCAGCAGCTTGGGCCCGGGTGAAGCTTTCTTT. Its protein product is CASSLGPGEAFF.

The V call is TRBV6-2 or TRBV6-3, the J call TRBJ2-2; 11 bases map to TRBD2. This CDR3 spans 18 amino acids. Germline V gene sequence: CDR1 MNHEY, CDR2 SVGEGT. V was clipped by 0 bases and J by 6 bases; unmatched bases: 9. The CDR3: CASSYSRPLAGGPGELFF. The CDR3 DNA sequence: TGTGCCAGCAGTTACTCGCGACCCTTAGCGGGGGGGCCCGGGGAGCTGTTTTTT.

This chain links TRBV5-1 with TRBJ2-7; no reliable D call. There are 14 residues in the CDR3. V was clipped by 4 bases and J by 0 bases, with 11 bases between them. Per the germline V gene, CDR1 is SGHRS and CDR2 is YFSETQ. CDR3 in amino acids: CASSPTYRSYEQYF. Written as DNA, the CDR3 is TGCGCCAGCAGCCCAACCTATCGCTCCTACGAGCAGTACTTC.